This TCR beta chain was sequenced in a study of cytotoxic CD8 clonotypes in ibrutinib-treated CLL. Measured with immunoSEQ multiplex PCR; TCRdb has only the in-frame clones, and not every one. The table lists 30,000 to 40,000 clones, about three quarters of them singletons. This clone has a single count. The length of the CDR3 is 16 residues. Trimming stripped 0 bases from V and 5 bases from J, with 13 bases between. Germline V lookup: CDR1 SGHVS, CDR2 FQNEAQ. Specimen: PBMCs, collected at disease progression, from a patient treated with ibrutinib. The rearrangement links TRBV7-8 to TRBJ2-2, with a weak D call TRBD1 (6 bases). The receptor's source is a human donor with chronic lymphocytic leukemia. The CDR3, as DNA: TGTGCCAGCAGCTTAGCTAGGACAGCGCTAACCGGGGAGCTGTTTTTT. Encoded protein: CASSLARTALTGELFF.